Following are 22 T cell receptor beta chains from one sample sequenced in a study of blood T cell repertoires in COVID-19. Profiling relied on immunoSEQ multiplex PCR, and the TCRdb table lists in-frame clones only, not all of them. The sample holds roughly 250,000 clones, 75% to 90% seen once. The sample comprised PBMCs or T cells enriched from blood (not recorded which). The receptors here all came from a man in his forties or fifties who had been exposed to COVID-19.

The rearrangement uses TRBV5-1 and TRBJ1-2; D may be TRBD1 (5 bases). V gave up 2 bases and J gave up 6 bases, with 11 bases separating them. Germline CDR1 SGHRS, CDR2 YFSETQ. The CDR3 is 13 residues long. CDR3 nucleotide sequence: TGCGCCAGCAGCTTCCGGGGGGGAGATGGCTACACCTTC. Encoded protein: CASSFRGGDGYTF.

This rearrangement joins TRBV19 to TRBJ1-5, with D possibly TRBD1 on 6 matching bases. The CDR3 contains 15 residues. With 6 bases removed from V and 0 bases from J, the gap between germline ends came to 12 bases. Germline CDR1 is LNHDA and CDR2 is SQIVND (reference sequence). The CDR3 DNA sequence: TGTGCCAGTAGGACAGGTGTTTATAGCAATCAGCCCCAGCATTTT. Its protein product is CASRTGVYSNQPQHF.

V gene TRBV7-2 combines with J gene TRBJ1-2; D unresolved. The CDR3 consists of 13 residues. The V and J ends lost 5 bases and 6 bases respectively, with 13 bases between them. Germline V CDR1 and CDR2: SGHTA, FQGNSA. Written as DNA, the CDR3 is TGTGCCAGCAGCAACATTCGGACTCATGGCTACACCTTC. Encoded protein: CASSNIRTHGYTF.

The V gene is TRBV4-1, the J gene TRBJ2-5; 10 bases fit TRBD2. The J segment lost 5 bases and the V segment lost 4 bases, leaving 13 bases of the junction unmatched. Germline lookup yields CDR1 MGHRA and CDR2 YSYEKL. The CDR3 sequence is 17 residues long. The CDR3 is CASSRIIAGGPHETQYF. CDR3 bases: TGCGCCAGCAGCCGTATCATAGCGGGGGGCCCCCATGAGACCCAGTACTTC.

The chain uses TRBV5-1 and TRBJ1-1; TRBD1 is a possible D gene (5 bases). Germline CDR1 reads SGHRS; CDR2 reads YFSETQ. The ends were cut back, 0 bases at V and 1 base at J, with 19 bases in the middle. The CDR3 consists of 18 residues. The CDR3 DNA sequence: TGCGCCAGCAGCTTGGCCGGGGGAGCAGGGCCTCCGAACACTGAAGCTTTCTTT. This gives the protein CASSLAGGAGPPNTEAFF. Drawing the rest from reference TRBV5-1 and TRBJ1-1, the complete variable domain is KAGVTQTPRYLIKTRGQQVTLSCSPISGHRSVSWYQQTPGQGLQFLFEYFSETQRNKGNFPGRFSGRQFSNSRSEMNVSTLELGDSALYLCASSLAGGAGPPNTEAFFGQGTRLTVV.

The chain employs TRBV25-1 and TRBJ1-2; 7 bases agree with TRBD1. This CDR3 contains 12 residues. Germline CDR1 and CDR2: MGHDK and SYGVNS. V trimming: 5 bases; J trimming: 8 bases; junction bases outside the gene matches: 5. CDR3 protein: CASSTGVYGYTF. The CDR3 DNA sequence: TGTGCCAGCAGTACAGGGGTTTACGGCTACACCTTC.

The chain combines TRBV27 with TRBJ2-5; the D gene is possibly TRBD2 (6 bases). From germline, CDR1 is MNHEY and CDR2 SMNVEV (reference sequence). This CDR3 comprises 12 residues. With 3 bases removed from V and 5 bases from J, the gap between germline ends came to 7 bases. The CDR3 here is CASSFRGETQYF. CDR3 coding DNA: TGTGCCAGCAGTTTTCGGGGGGAGACCCAGTACTTC.

The CDR3 region is CASSVEVAGVYNEQFF. The CDR3 bases are TGTGCCAGCAGCGTAGAGGTAGCGGGGGTCTACAATGAGCAGTTCTTC. The chain couples TRBV9 to TRBJ2-1; 9 bases match TRBD2. The J segment lost 3 bases and the V segment lost 0 bases, leaving 4 bases of the junction unmatched. This CDR3 is built from 16 residues. Germline V lookup: CDR1 SGDLS, CDR2 YYNGEE.

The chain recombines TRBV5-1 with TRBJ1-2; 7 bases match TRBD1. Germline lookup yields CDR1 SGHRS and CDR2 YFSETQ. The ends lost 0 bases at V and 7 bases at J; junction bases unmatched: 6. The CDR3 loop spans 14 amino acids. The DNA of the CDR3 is TGCGCCAGCAGCTTGGCTGCCCGGACAGGTGGCTACACCTTC. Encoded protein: CASSLAARTGGYTF.

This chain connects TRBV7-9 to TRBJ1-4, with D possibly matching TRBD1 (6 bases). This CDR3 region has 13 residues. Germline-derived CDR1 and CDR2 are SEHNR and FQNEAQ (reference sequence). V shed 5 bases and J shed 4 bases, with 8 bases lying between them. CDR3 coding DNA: TGTGCCAGCAGCCGGGACAATAATGAAAAACTGTTTTTT. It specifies CASSRDNNEKLFF.

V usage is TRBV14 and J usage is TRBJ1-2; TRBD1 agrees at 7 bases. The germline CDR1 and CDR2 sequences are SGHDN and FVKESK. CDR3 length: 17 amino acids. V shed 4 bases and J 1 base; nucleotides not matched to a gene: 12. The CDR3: CASSPSEGQPFNYGYTF. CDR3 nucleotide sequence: TGTGCCAGCAGCCCCTCTGAGGGACAGCCTTTTAACTATGGCTACACCTTC.

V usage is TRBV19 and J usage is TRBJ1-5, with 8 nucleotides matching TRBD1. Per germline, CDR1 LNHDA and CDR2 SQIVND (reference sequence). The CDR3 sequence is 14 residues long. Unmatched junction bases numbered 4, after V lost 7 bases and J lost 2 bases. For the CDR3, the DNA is TGTGCCAGTATAGACAGGGGCCGCAATCAGCCCCAGCATTTT. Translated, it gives CASIDRGRNQPQHF.

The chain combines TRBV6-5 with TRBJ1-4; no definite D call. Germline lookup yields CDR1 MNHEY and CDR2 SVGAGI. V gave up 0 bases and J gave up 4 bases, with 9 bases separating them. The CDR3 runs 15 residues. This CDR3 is CASSYSLQYNEKLFF. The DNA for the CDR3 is TGTGCCAGCAGTTACTCCCTCCAGTATAATGAAAAACTGTTTTTT.

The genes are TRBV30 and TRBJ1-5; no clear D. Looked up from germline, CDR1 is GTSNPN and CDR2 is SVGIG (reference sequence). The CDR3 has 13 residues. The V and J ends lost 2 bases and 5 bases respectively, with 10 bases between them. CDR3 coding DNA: TGTGCCTGGAGTTTGGGCCGGCATCAGCCCCAGCATTTT. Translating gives CAWSLGRHQPQHF.

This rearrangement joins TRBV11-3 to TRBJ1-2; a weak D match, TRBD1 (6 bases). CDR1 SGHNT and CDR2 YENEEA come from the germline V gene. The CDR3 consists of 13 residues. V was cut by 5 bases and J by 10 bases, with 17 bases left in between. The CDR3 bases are TGTGCCAGCAGCCCATCACCAGGGGTCGACTACACCTTC. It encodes CASSPSPGVDYTF.

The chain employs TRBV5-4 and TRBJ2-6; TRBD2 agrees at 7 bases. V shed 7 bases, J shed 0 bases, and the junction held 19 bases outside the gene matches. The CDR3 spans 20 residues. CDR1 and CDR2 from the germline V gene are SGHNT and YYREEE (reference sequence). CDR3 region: CASRTPDSGRVNSGANVLTF. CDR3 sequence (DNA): TGTGCCAGCCGAACTCCTGACTCGGGGAGGGTAAACTCTGGGGCCAACGTCCTGACTTTC.

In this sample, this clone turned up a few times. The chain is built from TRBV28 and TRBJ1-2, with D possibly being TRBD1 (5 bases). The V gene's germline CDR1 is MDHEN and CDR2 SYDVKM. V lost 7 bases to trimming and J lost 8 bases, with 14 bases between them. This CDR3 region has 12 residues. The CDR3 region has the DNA TGTGCCAGCATCCAATCGGGGGGAGGCTACACCTTC. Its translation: CASIQSGGGYTF.

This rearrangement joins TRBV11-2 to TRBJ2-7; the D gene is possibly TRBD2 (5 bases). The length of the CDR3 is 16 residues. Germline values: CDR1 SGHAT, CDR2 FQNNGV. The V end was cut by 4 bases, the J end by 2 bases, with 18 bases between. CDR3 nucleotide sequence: TGTGCCAGCAGCTCGTCCACTGCGCAGAGGGCCTACGAGCAGTACTTC. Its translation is CASSSSTAQRAYEQYF.

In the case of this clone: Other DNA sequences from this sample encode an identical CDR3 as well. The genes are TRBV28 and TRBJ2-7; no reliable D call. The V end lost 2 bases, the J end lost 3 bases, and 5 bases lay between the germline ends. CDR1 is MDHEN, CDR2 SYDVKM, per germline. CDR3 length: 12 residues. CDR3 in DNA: TGTGCCAGCAGTTTAACGGGCTACGAGCAGTACTTC. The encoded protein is CASSLTGYEQYF.

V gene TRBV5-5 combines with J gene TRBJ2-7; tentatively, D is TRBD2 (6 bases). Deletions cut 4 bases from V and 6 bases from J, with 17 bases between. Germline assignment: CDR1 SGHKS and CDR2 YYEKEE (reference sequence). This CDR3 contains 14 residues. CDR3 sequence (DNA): TGTGCCAGCAGCCGCGGGACGGCATGGAGCGAGCAGTACGTC. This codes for CASSRGTAWSEQYV.

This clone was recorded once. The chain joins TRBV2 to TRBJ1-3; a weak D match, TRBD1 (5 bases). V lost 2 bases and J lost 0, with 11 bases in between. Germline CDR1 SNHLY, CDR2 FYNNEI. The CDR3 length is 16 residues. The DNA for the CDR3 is TGTGCCAGCAGTGAACAGGGTTTGTTCTCTGGAAACACCATATATTTT. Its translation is CASSEQGLFSGNTIYF.

CDR3 amino acids: CASSEERTHSGNTIYF. In DNA form, the CDR3 reads TGTGCCAGCAGTGAAGAGAGGACACACTCTGGAAACACCATATATTTT. The J gene is TRBJ1-3, the V gene TRBV6-1, with a possible D match to TRBD1 (5 bases). CDR1 and CDR2 from the germline V gene are MNHNS and SASEGT. Deletions cut 1 base from V and 0 bases from J, with 10 bases between. The CDR3 consists of 16 residues.